This entry describes one T cell receptor beta chain. This sample is part of a study of blood T cell repertoires in COVID-19. Study summary: Acute and convalescent COVID-19 specimens originated in the United States, Italy and Spain. Sources were T cells, B-cell-depleted T cells, or PBMCs; the material itself was cDNA or gDNA.

In the authors' methods: Amplification from reference gene primers served as the basis for estimated nucleated cell counts. This table comes from immunoSEQ multiplex PCR, and its TCRdb copy is limited to in-frame clones, with some not included. D and trimming were read from the DNA, whereas the V and J calls and clone size are those reported in that table. The profile shows about 280,000 clones, 80% to 90% of them singletons. Trimming cost V 3 bases and J 5 bases; bases outside gene matches: 2. The CDR3 loop spans 12 amino acids. Germline values: CDR1 GTSNPN, CDR2 SVGIG (reference sequence). The receptor was derived from a woman under 40 with active or convalescent COVID-19. V is TRBV30 and J is TRBJ1-2; 8 positions agree with TRBD1. Sequencing input: peripheral blood. The CDR3 spells CAWRQGVYGYTF. CDR3 DNA sequence: TGTGCCTGGAGACAGGGGGTTTATGGCTACACCTTC.